One and the same sample provided the 26 T cell receptor beta chains below, sequenced in a study of Tregs in tolerant kidney transplant recipients. Recipients received nonmyeloablative bone marrow transplants from related graft donors, with transient mixed chimerism. Libraries were prepared by immunoSEQ multiplex PCR; TCRdb keeps only in-frame clonotypes and omits some of them. The table includes tens of thousands of clones, 90% to 95% detected once. The sequencing here drew on CD4+ T cells from blood (PBMCs), taken 24 months after the transplant. The receptors shown here come from a human patient who received a combined kidney and bone marrow transplant. The graft donor may be the source of some T cells.

The chain employs TRBV4-1 and TRBJ2-1; 7 positions agree with TRBD2. Trimming took 4 bases from V and 6 from J; bases not matched to a gene: 6. The CDR3 length is 14 residues. CDR1 MGHRA and CDR2 YSYEKL come from the germline V gene. The chain's CDR3 is CASSRGLPPNEQFF. CDR3 coding DNA: TGCGCCAGCAGCCGGGGACTACCCCCCAATGAGCAGTTCTTC.

The chain is built from TRBV29-1 and TRBJ1-1; 9 bases fit TRBD1. This CDR3 comprises 13 residues. V trimming: 7 bases; J trimming: 1 base; junction bases outside the gene matches: 4. From germline, CDR1 is SQVTM and CDR2 ANQGSEA. CDR3 coding DNA: TGCAGCGCCCAGACAGGGGGGAACACTGAAGCTTTCTTT. Protein product: CSAQTGGNTEAFF.

This clone appeared once. The genes are TRBV18 and TRBJ1-2; unclear D gene. This CDR3 region has 12 residues. Trimming shortened V by 5 bases and J by 5 bases, and 9 bases separated the two germline ends. Germline assignment: CDR1 KGHSH and CDR2 LQKENI. In DNA form, the CDR3 reads TGTGCCAGCTCAGCTGACAATTATGGCTACACCTTC. It is translated as CASSADNYGYTF.

This chain joins TRBV5-4 and TRBJ2-7, with 11 nucleotides matching TRBD2. Germline V gives CDR1 SGHNT, CDR2 YYREEE (reference sequence). The J segment lost 4 bases and the V segment lost 3 bases, leaving 6 bases of the junction unmatched. The CDR3 totals 15 residues. In DNA, the CDR3 is TGTGCCAGCAGCTCACCCGGGACTAGCGGATACGAGCAGTACTTC. It specifies CASSSPGTSGYEQYF.

This clone was observed once. The chain uses TRBV28 and TRBJ1-1; no definite D call. Germline V lookup: CDR1 MDHEN, CDR2 SYDVKM. V lost 3 bases, J lost 1 base, and 6 bases lay in between. CDR3 length: 13 amino acids. The CDR3 DNA is TGTGCCAGCAGTTTCGTACAGAACACTGAAGCTTTCTTT. Translating it yields CASSFVQNTEAFF.

J is TRBJ2-5 and V is TRBV30, with TRBD1 as a possible D gene (5 bases). The CDR3 runs 12 residues. Germline V gives CDR1 GTSNPN, CDR2 SVGIG (reference sequence). V was trimmed by 0 bases and J by 14 bases, leaving 16 bases between them. CDR3 sequence: CAWSVTGNEAYF. In nucleotides, the CDR3 is TGTGCCTGGAGTGTTACAGGAAATGAGGCTTACTTC.

The rearrangement joins TRBV7-2 to TRBJ2-3, with D unresolved. Germline CDR1 reads SGHTA; CDR2 reads FQGNSA. This CDR3 comprises 15 residues. V was pared by 1 base and J by 3 bases, with 11 bases between. The chain's CDR3 is CASSLEARKTDTQYF. Written as DNA, the CDR3 is TGTGCCAGCAGCTTAGAGGCCAGGAAGACAGATACGCAGTATTTT. Full variable domain (rest looked up from reference TRBV7-2 and TRBJ2-3): GAGVSQSPSNKVTEKGKDVELRCDPISGHTALYWYRQSLGQGLEFLIYFQGNSAPDKSGLPSDRFSAERTGGSVSTLTIQRTQQEDSAVYLCASSLEARKTDTQYFGPGTRLTVL.

V and J are TRBV7-8 and TRBJ2-3; D not resolved. CDR1 and CDR2 from the germline V gene are SGHVS and FQNEAQ. The CDR3 length is 15 residues. The V end was cut by 0 bases, the J end by 2 bases, with 9 bases between. In nucleotides, the CDR3 is TGTGCCAGCAGCTTAGCGCCTAGTTCCACAGATACGCAGTATTTT. Protein product: CASSLAPSSTDTQYF.

This clone was picked up one time. J is TRBJ2-3 and V is TRBV27; 8 nucleotides align to TRBD1. Trimming at V came to 2 bases and at J to 2 bases, leaving 6 bases not matched to a gene. Germline CDR1 and CDR2: MNHEY and SMNVEV (reference sequence). The CDR3 loop spans 16 amino acids. CDR3 sequence (DNA): TGTGCCAGCAGTTTACTGGGCAGGGGGCACACAGATACGCAGTATTTT. It is translated as CASSLLGRGHTDTQYF.

The V gene is TRBV5-5, the J gene TRBJ2-4, with 8 nucleotides matching TRBD2. The trim removed 4 bases at V and 8 bases at J, leaving 11 bases unmatched. This CDR3 comprises 15 residues. Germline V lookup: CDR1 SGHKS, CDR2 YYEKEE (reference sequence). The CDR3 loop is CASSPIAGIGDIQYF. In nucleotides, the CDR3 is TGTGCCAGCAGCCCCATAGCGGGAATCGGGGACATTCAGTACTTC.

J is TRBJ2-1 and V is TRBV18; 11 bases match TRBD2. This CDR3 is 15 amino acids long. V was pared by 2 bases and J by 7 bases, with 4 bases of the junction left unmatched. CDR1 and CDR2 (germline): KGHSH, LQKENI. The CDR3 loop is CASSPSGTSGNEQFF. In nucleotides, the CDR3 is TGTGCCAGCTCACCATCAGGGACTAGCGGAAATGAGCAGTTCTTC.

The V call is TRBV4-1, the J call TRBJ2-7; TRBD2 matches 11 bases. This CDR3 comprises 15 residues. Germline V gives CDR1 MGHRA, CDR2 YSYEKL. Germline trimming cut 4 bases from V and 4 bases from J; bases unmatched to any gene: 6. CDR3 loop: CASSRTGTSGYEQYF. The DNA for the CDR3 is TGCGCCAGCAGCCGTACCGGGACTAGCGGATACGAGCAGTACTTC.

The chain couples TRBV28 to TRBJ1-6; a possible D gene is TRBD1 (5 bases). The ends were cut back, 2 bases at V and 5 bases at J, with 16 bases in the middle. Germline V gives CDR1 MDHEN, CDR2 SYDVKM. The CDR3 is 17 amino acids. CDR3 sequence reads: CASSLPRQTLNNSPLHF. The DNA of the CDR3 is TGTGCCAGCAGTTTACCGAGACAGACCCTGAATAATTCACCCCTCCACTTT.

Only one count was recorded for this clone. This chain links TRBV29-1 with TRBJ1-2; 9 bases line up with TRBD1. V dropped 3 bases and J dropped 4; count of bases not matched to a gene: 3. The CDR3 sequence is 13 residues long. The germline CDR1 and CDR2 sequences are SQVTM and ANQGSEA. CDR3 amino acids: CSVEGDRVYGYTF. The CDR3 coding sequence is TGCAGCGTTGAGGGGGACAGGGTCTATGGCTACACCTTC.

The chain is built from TRBV11-2 and TRBJ2-1; 7 bases line up with TRBD2. Germline V CDR1 and CDR2: SGHAT, FQNNGV. The CDR3 covers 15 residues. V was pared by 1 base and J by 7 bases, with 7 bases of the junction left unmatched. The CDR3 loop is CASSLGAGVGNEQFF. Here the CDR3 DNA reads TGTGCCAGCAGCTTAGGGGCGGGAGTGGGAAATGAGCAGTTCTTC.

J is TRBJ1-2 and V is TRBV5-1; the D is unclear. The CDR3 totals 15 residues. Germline V gene lookup returns CDR1 SGHRS and CDR2 YFSETQ. V lost 0 bases to trimming and J lost 4 bases, with 13 bases between them. In nucleotides, the CDR3 is TGCGCCAGCAGCTTGGTGTTATTCAGCGTCTATGGCTACACCTTC. Translating gives CASSLVLFSVYGYTF.

A few counts support this clone. The chain links TRBV10-3 to TRBJ2-7, with D tentatively TRBD2 (5 bases). The V gene lost 3 bases and the J gene lost 4 bases, with 13 bases spanning the gap. Germline CDR1 is ENHRY and CDR2 is SYGVKD. The CDR3 totals 14 residues. CDR3 in DNA: TGTGCCATCAGTGACGGGAACTTGATGTACGAGCAGTACTTC. It yields the protein CAISDGNLMYEQYF.

V usage is TRBV6-1 and J usage is TRBJ2-1; 8 bases map to TRBD2. J gave up 9 bases and V 3 bases, and 10 bases lay outside the gene matches. CDR1 and CDR2 from the germline V gene are MNHNS and SASEGT. CDR3 size: 15 residues. The CDR3 DNA follows: TGTGCCAGCAGTGACCGGACTAGCAGCTTCGCTGAGCAGTTCTTC. Encoded protein: CASSDRTSSFAEQFF.

V is TRBV5-6 and J is TRBJ1-2; 9 positions agree with TRBD1. The germline V gene has CDR1 SGHDT and CDR2 YYEEEE. The CDR3 length is 13 residues. Trimming cost V 4 bases and J 5 bases; bases outside gene matches: 3. CDR3 sequence (DNA): TGTGCCAGCAGCCCAGGACAGGGGTATGGCTACACCTTC. Amino acid sequence: CASSPGQGYGYTF.

The gene calls are TRBV9 and TRBJ2-2; 8 nucleotides line up with TRBD2. Germline-derived CDR1 and CDR2 are SGDLS and YYNGEE. Germline trimming cut 9 bases from V and 4 bases from J; bases unmatched to any gene: 14. This CDR3 spans 16 amino acids. The CDR3 is CATSPNAGGLTGELFF. CDR3 nucleotides: TGTGCCACCTCCCCTAACGCGGGGGGCCTCACCGGGGAGCTGTTTTTT.

This clone was seen only once. V usage is TRBV6-5 and J usage is TRBJ2-5, with D possibly being TRBD1 (5 bases). From germline, CDR1 is MNHEY and CDR2 SVGAGI. The CDR3 sequence is 14 residues long. The V end was cut by 8 bases, the J end by 3 bases, with 16 bases between. The CDR3 reads CASRMMLGEETQYF. The CDR3 DNA follows: TGTGCCAGCCGGATGATGTTAGGGGAAGAGACCCAGTACTTC.

This clone was seen a few times. The rearrangement links TRBV19 to TRBJ2-2; 8 nucleotides align to TRBD2. From germline, CDR1 is LNHDA and CDR2 SQIVND (reference sequence). The CDR3 runs to 14 residues. After removal of 10 bases from V and 6 bases from J, the junction contained 10 bases not matched to a gene. The CDR3 here is CATLPQTSAGELFF. The CDR3 DNA follows: TGTGCCACCCTACCTCAGACTAGCGCCGGGGAGCTGTTTTTT.

The CDR3 reads CASSLRGGWETQYF. The CDR3, as DNA: TGTGCCAGCAGCTTAAGGGGGGGGTGGGAGACCCAGTACTTC. This rearrangement joins TRBV7-3 to TRBJ2-5; TRBD2 matches 7 bases. J gave up 5 bases and V 1 base, and 4 bases lay outside the gene matches. CDR1 SGHTA and CDR2 FQGTGA come from the germline V gene. CDR3 length: 14 amino acids.

This clone was recorded a few times. The V gene is TRBV6-6, the J gene TRBJ2-2, with D perhaps TRBD2 (6 bases). Trimming pared 8 bases from V and 7 bases from J, leaving 14 bases between. The CDR3 runs to 13 residues. Germline CDR1 MNHNY, CDR2 SVGAGI (reference sequence). In DNA form, the CDR3 reads TGTGCCAGCCGTCAGCTAGCGAACGGGGAGCTGTTTTTT. As protein: CASRQLANGELFF.

This sequence joins TRBV18 and TRBJ2-1; the match to TRBD2 covers 11 bases. The germline V gene encodes CDR1 KGHSH and CDR2 LQKENI. Trimming removed 3 bases from V and 5 bases from J; junction bases left unmatched: 0. This CDR3 contains 14 residues. CDR3 sequence (DNA): TGTGCCAGCTCACCTAGCGGGGGGGACAATGAGCAGTTCTTC. Amino acids: CASSPSGGDNEQFF.

This clone was detected only once. One junction end disagrees with the germline gene, perhaps due to a read error. The genes are TRBV5-1 and TRBJ1-2; D might be TRBD1 (5 bases). The germline CDR1 and CDR2 sequences are SGHRS and YFSETQ. CDR3 length: 15 residues. CDR3 DNA: TGCGCCAGCGGCTTGGTGGGGCTAGCTAACTATGGCTACACCTTC. This sequence encodes CASGLVGLANYGYTF.